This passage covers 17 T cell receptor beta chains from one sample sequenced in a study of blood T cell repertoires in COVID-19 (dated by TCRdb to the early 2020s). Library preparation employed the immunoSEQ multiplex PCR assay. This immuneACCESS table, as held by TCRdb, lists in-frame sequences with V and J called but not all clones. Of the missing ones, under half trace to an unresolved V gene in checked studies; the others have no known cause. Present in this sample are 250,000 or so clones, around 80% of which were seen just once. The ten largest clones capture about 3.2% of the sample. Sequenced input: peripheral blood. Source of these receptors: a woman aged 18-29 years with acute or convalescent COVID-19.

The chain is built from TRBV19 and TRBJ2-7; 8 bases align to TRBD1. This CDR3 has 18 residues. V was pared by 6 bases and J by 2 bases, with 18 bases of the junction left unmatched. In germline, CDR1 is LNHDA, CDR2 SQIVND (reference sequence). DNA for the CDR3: TGTGCCAGTAGCCTCGTGGCAGGGGGCCCATCCAAAGCCTACGAGCAGTACTTC. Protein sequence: CASSLVAGGPSKAYEQYF.

CDR3 amino acids: CASSYTRTGVRNTIYF. Written as DNA, the CDR3 is TGTGCCAGCAGTTACACCCGGACAGGGGTTAGAAACACCATATATTTT. The rearrangement uses TRBV6-5 and TRBJ1-3; the match to TRBD1 covers 9 bases. The germline CDR1 and CDR2 sequences are MNHEY and SVGAGI. The J segment lost 5 bases and the V segment lost 2 bases, leaving 7 bases of the junction unmatched. This CDR3 has 16 amino acids.

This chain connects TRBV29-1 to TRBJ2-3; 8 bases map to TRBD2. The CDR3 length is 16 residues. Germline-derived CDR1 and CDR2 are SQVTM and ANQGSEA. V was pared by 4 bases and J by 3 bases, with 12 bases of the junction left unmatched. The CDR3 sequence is CSVGSYAGTRTDTQYF. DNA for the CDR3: TGCAGCGTTGGGAGTTACGCCGGGACTAGAACAGATACGCAGTATTTT.

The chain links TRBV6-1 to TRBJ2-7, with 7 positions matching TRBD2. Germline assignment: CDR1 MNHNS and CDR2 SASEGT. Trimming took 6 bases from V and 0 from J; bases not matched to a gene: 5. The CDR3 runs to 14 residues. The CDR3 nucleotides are TGTGCCAGCAGCCGGGACTACGTCTCCTACGAGCAGTACTTC. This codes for CASSRDYVSYEQYF.

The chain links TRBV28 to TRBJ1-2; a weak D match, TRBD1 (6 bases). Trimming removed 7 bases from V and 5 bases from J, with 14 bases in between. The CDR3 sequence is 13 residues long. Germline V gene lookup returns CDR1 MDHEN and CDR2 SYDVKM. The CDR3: CASTTGNLYGYTF. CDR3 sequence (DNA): TGTGCCAGCACTACAGGGAATCTTTATGGCTACACCTTC.

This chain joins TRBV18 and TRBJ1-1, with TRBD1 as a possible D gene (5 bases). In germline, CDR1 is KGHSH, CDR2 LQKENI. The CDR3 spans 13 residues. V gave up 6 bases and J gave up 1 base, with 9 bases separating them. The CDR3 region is CASSRGSNTEAFF. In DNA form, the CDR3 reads TGTGCCAGCTCGCGGGGGTCGAACACTGAAGCTTTCTTT.

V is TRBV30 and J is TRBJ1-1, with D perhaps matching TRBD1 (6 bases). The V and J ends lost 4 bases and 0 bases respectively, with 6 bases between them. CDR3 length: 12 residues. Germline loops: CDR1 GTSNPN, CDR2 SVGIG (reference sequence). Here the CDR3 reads CAWTGVNTEAFF. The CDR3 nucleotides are TGTGCCTGGACAGGGGTGAACACTGAAGCTTTCTTT.

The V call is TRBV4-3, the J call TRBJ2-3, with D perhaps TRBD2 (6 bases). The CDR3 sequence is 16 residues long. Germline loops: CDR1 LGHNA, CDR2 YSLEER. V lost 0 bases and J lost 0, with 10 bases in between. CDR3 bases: TGCGCCAGCAGCCAAGAACCTAGCGCTAGCACAGATACGCAGTATTTT. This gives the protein CASSQEPSASTDTQYF.

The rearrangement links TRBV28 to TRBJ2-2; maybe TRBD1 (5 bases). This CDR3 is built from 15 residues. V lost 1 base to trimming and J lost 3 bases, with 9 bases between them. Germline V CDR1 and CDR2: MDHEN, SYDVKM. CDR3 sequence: CASSLYGAYTGELFF. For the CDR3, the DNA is TGTGCCAGCAGTTTATATGGGGCTTACACCGGGGAGCTGTTTTTT.

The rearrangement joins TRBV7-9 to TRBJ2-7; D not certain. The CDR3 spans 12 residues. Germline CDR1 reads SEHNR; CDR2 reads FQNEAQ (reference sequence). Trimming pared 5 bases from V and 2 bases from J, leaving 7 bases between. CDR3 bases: TGTGCCAGCAGCCCGTCCCCCTACGAGCAGTACTTC. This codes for CASSPSPYEQYF. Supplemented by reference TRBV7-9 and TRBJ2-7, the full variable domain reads DTGVSQNPRHKITKRGQNVTFRCDPISEHNRLYWYRQTLGQGPEFLTYFQNEAQLEKSRLLSDRFSAERPKGSFSTLEIQRTEQGDSAMYLCASSPSPYEQYFGPGTRLTVT.

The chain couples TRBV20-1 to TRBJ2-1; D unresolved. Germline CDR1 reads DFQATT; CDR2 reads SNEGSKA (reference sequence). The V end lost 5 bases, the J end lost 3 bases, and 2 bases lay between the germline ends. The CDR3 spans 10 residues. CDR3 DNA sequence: TGCAGTGCTCTCTACAATGAGCAGTTCTTC. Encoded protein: CSALYNEQFF.

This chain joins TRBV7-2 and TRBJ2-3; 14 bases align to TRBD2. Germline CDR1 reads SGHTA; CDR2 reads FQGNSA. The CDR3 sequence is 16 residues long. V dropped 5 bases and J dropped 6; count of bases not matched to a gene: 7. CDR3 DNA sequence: TGTGCCAGCAGCCTCGGGACTAGCGGGAGCTCGGATACGCAGTATTTT. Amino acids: CASSLGTSGSSDTQYF. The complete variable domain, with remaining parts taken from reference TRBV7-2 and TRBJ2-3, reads GAGVSQSPSNKVTEKGKDVELRCDPISGHTALYWYRQSLGQGLEFLIYFQGNSAPDKSGLPSDRFSAERTGGSVSTLTIQRTQQEDSAVYLCASSLGTSGSSDTQYFGPGTRLTVL.

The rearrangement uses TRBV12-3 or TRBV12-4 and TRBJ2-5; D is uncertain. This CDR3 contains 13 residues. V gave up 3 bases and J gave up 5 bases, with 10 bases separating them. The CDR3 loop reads CASSLIPTETQYF. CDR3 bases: TGTGCCAGCAGTTTGATCCCTACGGAGACCCAGTACTTC.

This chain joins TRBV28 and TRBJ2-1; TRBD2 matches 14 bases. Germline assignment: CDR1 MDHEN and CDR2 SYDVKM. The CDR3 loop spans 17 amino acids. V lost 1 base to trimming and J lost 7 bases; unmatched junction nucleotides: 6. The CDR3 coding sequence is TGTGCCAGCAGTTTATCGGGACTAGCGGGAGTCAGTAATGAGCAGTTCTTC. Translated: CASSLSGLAGVSNEQFF. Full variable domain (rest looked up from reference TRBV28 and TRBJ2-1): DVKVTQSSRYLVKRTGEKVFLECVQDMDHENMFWYRQDPGLGLRLIYFSYDVKMKEKGDIPEGYSVSREKKERFSLILESASTNQTSMYLCASSLSGLAGVSNEQFFGPGTRLTVL.

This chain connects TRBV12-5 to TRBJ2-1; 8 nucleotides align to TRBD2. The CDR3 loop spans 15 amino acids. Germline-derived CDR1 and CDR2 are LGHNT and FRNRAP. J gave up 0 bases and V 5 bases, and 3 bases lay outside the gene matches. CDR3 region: CASGTGLASYNEQFF. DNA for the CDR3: TGTGCTAGTGGTACCGGACTAGCCTCCTACAATGAGCAGTTCTTC.

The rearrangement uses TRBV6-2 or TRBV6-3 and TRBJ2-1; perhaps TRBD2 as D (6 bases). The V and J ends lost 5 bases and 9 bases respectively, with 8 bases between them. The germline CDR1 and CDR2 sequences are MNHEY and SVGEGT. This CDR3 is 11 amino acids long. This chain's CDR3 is CASSRGVEQFF. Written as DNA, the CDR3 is TGTGCCAGCAGTCGCGGGGTTGAGCAGTTCTTC.

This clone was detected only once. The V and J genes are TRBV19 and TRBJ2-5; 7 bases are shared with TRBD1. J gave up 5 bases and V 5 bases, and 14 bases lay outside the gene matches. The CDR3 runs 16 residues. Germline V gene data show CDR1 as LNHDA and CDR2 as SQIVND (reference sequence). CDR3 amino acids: CASSPPPTGQRETQYF. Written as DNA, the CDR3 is TGTGCCAGTAGTCCGCCCCCGACAGGGCAGCGGGAGACCCAGTACTTC.